Sequencing of this T cell receptor (beta chain) was carried out in a study of T cell responses to AZD1222 COVID-19 vaccine. General study findings and limits: Of the AZD1222 recipients, only 5 or 6 were seropositive at baseline. As reported, nearly half of all spike-specific TCRs target variant regions that are unmutated. Among the donors, most were white British and more were female, and clonal diversity was possibly underestimated.

Turning to this clone: Its specificity is not known.

TCRdb's table, derived via immunoSEQ multiplex PCR, lists solely in-frame clones and lacks some. In the table there are 150,000 or so clones, more than 90% of which are singletons. The CDR3 runs 15 residues. V was pared by 2 bases and J by 6 bases, with 9 bases of the junction left unmatched. Germline CDR1 and CDR2: WNHNN and SYGVQD (reference sequence). The chain is built from TRBV10-1 and TRBJ2-7; 8 positions match TRBD2. The source was peripheral blood, collected on day 0 of AZD1222 vaccination. The receptor was derived from an adult in good health. The CDR3 bases are TGCGCCAGCAGTGAGGGAATAGCGGGACGAGGCGAGCAGTACTTC. Protein product: CASSEGIAGRGEQYF.